A selection of T cell receptor beta chains follows, all from one sample in a study of CD8+CD57+ T cells in acquired aplastic anemia. Each CDR3 protein is one row after TCRdb ran MiXCR on the reads. The sample contains about 170,000 distinct CDR3 sequences, roughly 43% of which appear only once. Sequences were obtained from sorted CD4+, CD8+, or CD8+CD57+ T cells (not recorded which) from PBMCs. The source of these receptors is a human donor with aplastic anemia. The CDR3 runs from the conserved cysteine through the conserved F or W. The D gene is left open where the match is weak. Part of the rows lack a size; the others show once, few, many or a class for expanded clones.

j_gene	abundance	d_gene	v_gene	CDR3nt	CDR3aa
TRBJ2-2	many	NA	TRBV2	TGTGCCAGCAGTGAAAACGAGATCACCGGGGAGCTGTTTTTT	CASSENEITGELFF
TRBJ2-5	many	NA	TRBV6-1	TGTGCCAGCAGTGGATCCAGGGGAACTCAAGAGACCCAGTACTTC	CASSGSRGTQETQYF
TRBJ1-5	NA	NA	TRBV20-1	TGCAGTGCTAGAGAGAGTATGCGGGCAGGGAGCAATCAGCCCCAGCATTTT	CSARESMRAGSNQPQHF
TRBJ1-2	NA	NA	TRBV9	TGTGCCAGCAGCGCCAATGGGGGTGTGTTGGGCTACACCTTC	CASSANGGVLGYTF
TRBJ2-1	many	TRBD1	TRBV11-2	TGTGCCAGCAGCGCGTTCGCCGGGACAGGGATTTACAATGAGCAGTTCTTC	CASSAFAGTGIYNEQFF
TRBJ1-2	NA	NA	TRBV6-5	TGTGCCAGCAGTTACTCCAGCGTCGGGCAGGCTAGAGGCTACACCTTC	CASSYSSVGQARGYTF
TRBJ1-2	NA	NA	TRBV12-3/TRBV12-4	TGTGCCAGCGCACTCGGGGGTCAGGGCTACACCTTC	CASALGGQGYTF
TRBJ2-7	many	TRBD1	TRBV4-1	TGCGCCAGCAGCCACCCCTCGACAGGGCAGTACGAGCAGTACTTC	CASSHPSTGQYEQYF
TRBJ2-7	many	TRBD2	TRBV29-1	TGCAGCGTTGTCGGCTCACTAGCGGGGGGACCTAAGAACTACGAGCAGTACTTC	CSVVGSLAGGPKNYEQYF
TRBJ1-3	many	NA	TRBV7-6	TGTGCCAGCAGCTTACAGGGGCGCAAAAACACCATATATTTT	CASSLQGRKNTIYF
TRBJ1-3	many	NA	TRBV7-2	TGTGCCAGCAGCTTAGCCGGTTCTGGAAACACCATATATTTT	CASSLAGSGNTIYF
TRBJ1-2	few	NA	TRBV2	TGTGCCAGCAGTGAACTCTGGACTTATGGCTACACCTTC	CASSELWTYGYTF
TRBJ2-5	NA	NA	TRBV7-2	TGTGCCAGCAGCTTAATGCAAGAGACCCAGTACTTC	CASSLMQETQYF
TRBJ1-5	many	NA	TRBV7-9	TGTGCCAGCAGCTTAGGCGGAGGGGAGCCCCAGCATTTT	CASSLGGGEPQHF